This T cell receptor beta chain was recorded in a study of glioma-infiltrating T cells after dendritic cell vaccination. Study details: Patients received three intradermal dendritic cell vaccine injections at biweekly intervals. Findings of the study overall: Only a small number of patients had complete blood and tumor samples.

CDR1 SGHVS and CDR2 FQNEAQ come from the germline V gene. V was clipped by 1 base and J by 0 bases, with 8 bases between them. The CDR3 length is 15 residues. Repertoires were generated with immunoSEQ multiplex PCR, while TCRdb's copy carries only in-frame clones and drops some. The sample yields roughly 88,000 clones, 75% to 85% seen once. Documented time point: after dendritic cell vaccination, including at tumor progression/relapse. Selection required adequate fresh-frozen tumor tissue plus more than two years' survival data. With respect to this clone: Its antigen is still unknown.

Source: blood, taken after dendritic cell vaccination. The V gene is TRBV7-8, the J gene TRBJ2-3; no reliable D call. The source is a human donor with glioblastoma. The CDR3 nucleotides read TGTGCCAGCAGCTTAGATGAACAGAGCACAGATACGCAGTATTTT. Protein: CASSLDEQSTDTQYF. The full variable domain, rest sourced from reference TRBV7-8 and TRBJ2-3, is GAGVSQSPRYKVAKRGQDVALRCDPISGHVSLFWYQQALGQGPEFLTYFQNEAQLDKSGLPSDRFFAERPEGSVSTLKIQRTQQEDSAVYLCASSLDEQSTDTQYFGPGTRLTVL.